This T cell receptor beta chain is drawn from a study of T-cell reconstitution after alpha-beta-depleted transplantation in children. Study-wide results and caveats: One year after transplant, T-cell counts and diversity came mostly from newly produced T cells. TCRbeta diversity was high at day 60 in some patients (a result of surviving recipient T cells and thymic progenitors). Reportedly, roughly two months post-transplant, alpha-beta T cells arose from several hundred expanded graft clones.

A library of TCRbeta sequences, prepared with unique molecular identifiers, was generated. TCRdb passed the PCR reads through MiXCR, listing each CDR3 protein once. The sample lists roughly 790,000 distinct CDR3 sequences; 15% to 20% were seen once. Concerning this clonotype: The antigen is unknown.

CDR1 and CDR2 from the germline V gene are KGHDR and SFDVKD. This CDR3 has 13 residues. V was shortened by 12 bases and J by 3 bases, with 16 bases between the two germline ends. The rearrangement joins TRBV24-1 to TRBJ1-1, with D perhaps matching TRBD1 (6 bases). The sequence derives from a male patient between 10 and 17 years old who had a stem cell transplant for acute lymphoblastic leukemia, so the T cells may come from the graft donor. The sequences come from PBMCs, mostly from graft donor cells, collected 360 days after TCRalphabeta/CD19-depleted stem cell transplant. The CDR3 here is CAPYTGWHTEAFF. The CDR3 nucleotides read TGTGCCCCTTATACAGGGTGGCACACTGAAGCTTTCTTT.